Following are 19 T cell receptor beta chains from one sample sequenced in a study of blood T cell repertoires in COVID-19. Data came from immunoSEQ multiplex PCR; TCRdb stores just in-frame clones and leaves some out. The repertoire holds around 150,000 clones, with almost 80% as singletons. Sequenced: peripheral blood. These receptors came from a man in his sixties who had recovered from COVID-19.

The chain links TRBV9 to TRBJ1-2; 10 bases match TRBD1. The V segment lost 1 base and the J segment 6 bases; nucleotides outside the gene matches: 9. The germline gives CDR1 SGDLS, CDR2 YYNGEE. The CDR3 consists of 16 residues. Here the CDR3 DNA reads TGTGCCAGCAGCGTACAACCCCGGGACAGGGGTGATGGCTACACCTTC. It yields the protein CASSVQPRDRGDGYTF. Combining the CDR3 with reference TRBV9 and TRBJ1-2 gives the whole variable domain DSGVTQTPKHLITATGQRVTLRCSPRSGDLSVYWYQQSLDQGLQFLIQYYNGEERAKGNILERFSAQQFPDLHSELNLSSLELGDSALYFCASSVQPRDRGDGYTFGSGTRLTVV.

V is TRBV29-1 and J is TRBJ1-1, with 8 positions matching TRBD1. In germline, CDR1 is SQVTM, CDR2 ANQGSEA. Trimming at V came to 2 bases and at J to 1 base, leaving 9 bases not matched to a gene. This CDR3 is built from 16 residues. The CDR3 loop is CSVERILTGANTEAFF. The CDR3 region has the DNA TGCAGCGTTGAAAGGATCTTGACAGGGGCGAACACTGAAGCTTTCTTT.

This chain links TRBV9 with TRBJ1-1; D uncertain. The CDR3 totals 13 residues. V shed 3 bases and J shed 1 base, with 7 bases lying between them. CDR1 is SGDLS and CDR2 is YYNGEE in the germline V gene. The CDR3 protein is CASSAYRNTEAFF. CDR3 nucleotides: TGTGCCAGCAGCGCCTACAGGAACACTGAAGCTTTCTTT.

The chain combines TRBV4-3 with TRBJ2-5; 10 positions match TRBD2. Germline V lookup: CDR1 LGHNA, CDR2 YSLEER. The CDR3 covers 14 residues. The ends lost 1 base at V and 4 bases at J; junction bases unmatched: 0. This chain's CDR3 is CASSQGLAGETQYF. CDR3 sequence (DNA): TGCGCCAGCAGCCAAGGACTAGCGGGAGAGACCCAGTACTTC.

The V gene is TRBV14, the J gene TRBJ1-6, with 11 bases identical to TRBD1. V was pared by 4 bases and J by 5 bases, with 4 bases of the junction left unmatched. The CDR3 length is 16 residues. Germline CDR1 is SGHDN and CDR2 is FVKESK. The CDR3 nucleotides are TGTGCCAGCAGCCGAGGACAGGGGGCTGATAATTCACCCCTCCACTTT. Translated, it gives CASSRGQGADNSPLHF. The full variable domain, with the rest looked up from reference TRBV14 and TRBJ1-6, is EAGVTQFPSHSVIEKGQTVTLRCDPISGHDNLYWYRRVMGKEIKFLLHFVKESKQDESGMPNNRFLAERTGGTYSTLKVQPAELEDSGVYFCASSRGQGADNSPLHFGNGTRLTVT.

With respect to this clone: Additional DNA sequences in this sample encode the identical CDR3. The chain employs TRBV5-4 and TRBJ2-5; 9 nucleotides match TRBD1. This CDR3 has 13 amino acids. V was clipped by 5 bases and J by 5 bases; unmatched bases: 4. Per germline, CDR1 SGHNT and CDR2 YYREEE (reference sequence). CDR3 sequence (DNA): TGTGCCAGCAGTTCGACAGGGGGGGAGACCCAGTACTTC. It specifies CASSSTGGETQYF.

The table lists this clone with a few counts. The V call is TRBV14, the J call TRBJ2-1, with D perhaps matching TRBD2 (5 bases). CDR1 SGHDN and CDR2 FVKESK come from the germline V gene. V lost 2 bases to trimming and J lost 4 bases, with 12 bases between them. The CDR3 has 15 amino acids. The CDR3 loop is CASSQSGIGYNEQFF. The DNA for the CDR3 is TGTGCCAGCAGCCAATCGGGAATCGGGTACAATGAGCAGTTCTTC.

The rearrangement uses TRBV13 and TRBJ2-7; D perhaps matches TRBD1 (7 bases). The CDR3 sequence is 15 residues long. Germline V gene sequence: CDR1 PRHDT, CDR2 FYEKMQ (reference sequence). The V end was cut by 5 bases, the J end by 2 bases, with 16 bases between. CDR3 region: CASSKGAGSAYEQYF. The CDR3 DNA reads TGTGCCAGCAGCAAGGGGGCGGGATCCGCCTACGAGCAGTACTTC.

This chain uses TRBV19 with TRBJ2-1; 8 bases are a match to TRBD1. Germline V gene lookup returns CDR1 LNHDA and CDR2 SQIVND (reference sequence). V gave up 4 bases and J gave up 9 bases; unmatched junction bases: 8. This CDR3 has 14 amino acids. The CDR3 DNA follows: TGTGCCAGTAGTAAAGGACAGGGAAAAGGTGAGCAGTTCTTC. Residues: CASSKGQGKGEQFF.

The chain joins TRBV27 to TRBJ1-2; D gene uncertain. This CDR3 is built from 16 residues. CDR1 is MNHEY, CDR2 SMNVEV, per germline (reference sequence). The germline V and J ends were trimmed by 8 bases and 2 bases, with 21 bases remaining between them. The CDR3 here is CASVYPEARINYGYTF. CDR3 DNA: TGTGCCAGCGTCTATCCAGAGGCCCGAATCAACTATGGCTACACCTTC.

The sample holds a few counts of this clone. The V call is TRBV11-3, the J call TRBJ2-1; 7 bases map to TRBD2. From germline, CDR1 is SGHNT and CDR2 YENEEA. Unmatched junction bases numbered 7, after V lost 5 bases and J lost 0 bases. CDR3 length: 16 amino acids. The CDR3 sequence: CASSPGGRSSYNEQFF. In DNA form, the CDR3 reads TGTGCCAGCAGCCCGGGGGGTAGGAGCTCCTACAATGAGCAGTTCTTC.

This chain links TRBV6-4 with TRBJ1-4; unclear D gene. Germline lookup yields CDR1 MRHNA and CDR2 SNTAGT. The V end lost 3 bases, the J end lost 7 bases, and 18 bases lay between the germline ends. The CDR3 length is 16 residues. CDR3: CASSEDFVSGSEKLFF. The CDR3 nucleotides read TGTGCCAGCAGTGAAGATTTTGTGTCGGGGAGTGAAAAACTGTTTTTT.

The rearrangement joins TRBV25-1 to TRBJ2-7; 9 bases align to TRBD2. Germline-derived CDR1 and CDR2 are MGHDK and SYGVNS. The CDR3 loop spans 15 amino acids. J lost 2 bases, V lost 7 bases, and 9 bases had no gene match. The CDR3 bases are TGTGCCAGCATAGGGACTAGCACCCTAGCCTACGAGCAGTACTTC. This codes for CASIGTSTLAYEQYF.

The rearrangement uses TRBV28 and TRBJ1-5; weak D call: TRBD1 (6 bases). CDR1 and CDR2 (germline): MDHEN, SYDVKM. The CDR3 spans 15 residues. The V end lost 5 bases, the J end lost 5 bases, and 16 bases lay between the germline ends. CDR3 sequence: CASSITGRRDQPQHF. CDR3 bases: TGTGCCAGCAGTATAACAGGGCGAAGGGATCAGCCCCAGCATTTT.

The CDR3 sequence is CASSSTGTGVSNEQFF. The CDR3 coding sequence is TGTGCCAGCTCATCCACCGGGACAGGGGTAAGCAATGAGCAGTTCTTC. The chain links TRBV18 to TRBJ2-1; TRBD1 matches at 10 bases. The V segment lost 5 bases and the J segment 6 bases; nucleotides outside the gene matches: 10. The CDR3 is 16 amino acids. Germline assignment: CDR1 KGHSH and CDR2 LQKENI.

This chain uses TRBV19 with TRBJ2-1; D uncertain. CDR3 length: 14 amino acids. The ends were cut back, 7 bases at V and 6 bases at J, with 16 bases in the middle. Per the germline V gene, CDR1 is LNHDA and CDR2 is SQIVND (reference sequence). The CDR3 region has the DNA TGTGCCAGTACCATCTTCTCCGGTGGCAATGAGCAGTTCTTC. Its protein product is CASTIFSGGNEQFF.

This chain uses TRBV7-9 with TRBJ2-1, with TRBD1 matching over 7 bases. The CDR3 covers 13 residues. In germline, CDR1 is SEHNR, CDR2 FQNEAQ (reference sequence). Unmatched junction bases numbered 5, after V lost 6 bases and J lost 6 bases. This CDR3 is CASSVTGRNEQFF. The CDR3 DNA follows: TGTGCCAGCAGTGTGACAGGGCGCAATGAGCAGTTCTTC.

This clone appeared a few times. CDR3 nucleotide sequence: TGTGCCAGCCGGACAGGGAGTCCCAATCAGCCCCAGCATTTT. As protein: CASRTGSPNQPQHF. The chain employs TRBV6-5 and TRBJ1-5, with 8 bases identical to TRBD1. With V trimmed by 8 bases and J by 3 bases, 6 bases remained unmatched. Germline loops: CDR1 MNHEY, CDR2 SVGAGI. The CDR3 is 14 amino acids.

V gene TRBV18 combines with J gene TRBJ1-2, with 10 positions matching TRBD1. Germline V gene data show CDR1 as KGHSH and CDR2 as LQKENI. This CDR3 comprises 15 residues. Germline trimming cut 2 bases from V and 5 bases from J; bases unmatched to any gene: 5. Here the CDR3 reads CASSPGTGAGYGYTF. The CDR3 nucleotides read TGTGCCAGCTCACCAGGGACAGGGGCGGGATATGGCTACACCTTC.